These T cell receptor beta chains were read from a single sample in a study of blood T cell repertoires in COVID-19. The assay was immunoSEQ multiplex PCR, and TCRdb's table has in-frame clones only and misses some. The sample lists about 190,000 clones; about 77% were seen once. The material sequenced was peripheral blood. All receptors derive from a woman older than 75 with active or convalescent COVID-19. The CDR3 runs from the conserved cysteine through the conserved F or W. The order of the fields is V gene, J gene, clone size, D gene, CDR3 protein, CDR3 DNA. The D gene is left open where the match is weak. Size is omitted from some rows. Given values are once, few, many or a class for expanded clones.

TRBV6-6,TRBJ1-6,NA,NA,CASSYMEGESPLHF,TGTGCCAGCAGTTACATGGAGGGCGAATCACCCCTCCACTTT
TRBV9,TRBJ1-1,NA,TRBD1,CASSSGTGGLTEAFF,TGTGCCAGCAGCTCCGGGACAGGGGGCCTCACTGAAGCTTTCTTT
TRBV6-4,TRBJ2-3,NA,TRBD2,CASSQAGGYTDTQYF,TGTGCCAGCAGTCAAGCGGGGGGGTACACAGATACGCAGTATTTT
TRBV5-1,TRBJ2-7,once,TRBD2,CASSSRAGDDLYEQYF,TGCGCCAGCAGCTCACGAGCGGGAGACGACCTCTACGAGCAGTACTTC
TRBV20-1,TRBJ1-4,NA,NA,CSASETVSEKLFF,TGCAGTGCTAGTGAGACAGTGAGTGAAAAACTGTTTTTT
TRBV19,TRBJ1-2,NA,NA,CATHSSTAWGRDGYTF,TGTGCCACTCACTCCTCCACGGCCTGGGGGAGGGATGGCTACACCTTC
TRBV28,TRBJ1-1,NA,NA,CASIGALNTEAFF,TGTGCCAGCATAGGGGCCTTGAACACTGAAGCTTTCTTT
TRBV12-3/TRBV12-4,TRBJ1-2,few,NA,CASSRGYGYTF,TGTGCCAGCAGTCGCGGATATGGCTACACCTTC
TRBV19,TRBJ1-5,NA,NA,CASRPEGTSPYQPQHF,TGTGCCAGTAGGCCCGAGGGGACATCCCCTTATCAGCCCCAGCATTTT
TRBV28,TRBJ1-2,NA,TRBD1,CASSYTGVRGGYTF,TGTGCCAGCAGCTACACAGGGGTGCGCGGGGGCTACACCTTC
TRBV2,TRBJ1-6,NA,TRBD1,CASSEAPRTGVTPLHF,TGTGCCAGCAGTGAAGCCCCACGGACAGGCGTAACACCCCTCCACTTT
TRBV6-5,TRBJ2-2,many,NA,CASSYFGHYTGELFF,TGTGCCAGCAGTTACTTTGGACATTACACCGGGGAGCTGTTTTTT
TRBV2,TRBJ2-7,NA,NA,CASSEAGVSTYEQYF,TGTGCCAGCAGTGAAGCGGGAGTCAGCACCTACGAGCAGTACTTC
TRBV6-5,TRBJ2-7,NA,NA,CASSYSTTGEQYF,TGTGCCAGCAGTTACTCGACTACCGGCGAGCAGTACTTC
TRBV2,TRBJ1-4,NA,NA,CASSEITTNEKLFF,TGTGCCAGCAGTGAGATCACAACTAATGAAAAGCTGTTTTTT
TRBV28,TRBJ1-4,NA,NA,CASSLVRYGANEKLFF,TGTGCCAGCAGTTTAGTGAGGTACGGGGCTAATGAAAAACTGTTTTTT
TRBV5-4,TRBJ1-6,few,TRBD1,CASSPSIGTGDSPLHF,TGTGCCAGCAGCCCCAGTATAGGGACAGGGGACTCACCCCTCCACTTT
TRBV4-2,TRBJ2-3,NA,TRBD2,CASSRTSGVLDTQYF,TGTGCCAGCAGCCGAACTAGCGGGGTTTTGGATACGCAGTATTTT
TRBV7-3,TRBJ2-7,NA,NA,CASSLLAGGEQYF,TGTGCCAGCAGCTTATTAGCCGGAGGCGAGCAGTACTTC
TRBV7-9,TRBJ2-5,NA,NA,CASSLEVRGETQYF,TGTGCCAGCAGCTTAGAAGTTCGAGGGGAGACCCAGTACTTC
TRBV6-5,TRBJ2-7,NA,TRBD1,CASSKTGAVSYEQYF,TGTGCCAGCAGTAAAACAGGGGCGGTGTCCTACGAGCAGTACTTC
TRBV27,TRBJ2-2,NA,NA,CASSLSGPSWRPTGELFF,TGTGCCAGCAGTTTATCGGGCCCCTCTTGGCGTCCCACCGGGGAGCTGTTTTTT
TRBV18,TRBJ1-2,NA,TRBD1,CASSRATGGRGYTF,TGTGCCAGCTCACGGGCGACAGGGGGCAGGGGCTACACCTTC
TRBV28,TRBJ1-3,NA,NA,CASSLGPISGNTIYF,TGTGCCAGCAGTTTAGGGCCGATCTCTGGAAACACCATATATTTT
TRBV3-1/TRBV3-2,TRBJ2-5,NA,NA,CASSQAGGRETQYF,TGTGCCAGCAGCCAAGCGGGCGGGCGGGAGACCCAGTACTTC
TRBV9,TRBJ2-7,NA,NA,CASSLTPSDEQYF,TGTGCCAGCAGTCTTACCCCTAGCGACGAGCAGTACTTC
TRBV6-5,TRBJ2-3,NA,TRBD1,CASSGQAGSDTQYF,TGTGCCAGTTCGGGACAGGCCGGGTCGGATACGCAGTATTTT
TRBV12-3/TRBV12-4,TRBJ2-2,once,NA,CASSFYSGELFF,TGTGCCAGCAGTTTTTATTCCGGGGAGCTGTTTTTT